This T cell receptor beta chain appears in the sequencing data of a study of identical twins. Study outcomes and limitations: With beta out-of-frame sequences, excess sharing by twins was weaker.

This clonotype has ten or more counts. What it binds is not known. J was trimmed by 5 bases and V by 7 bases; bases with no gene match: 6. Germline CDR1 reads MNHNS; CDR2 reads SASEGT. The CDR3 is 13 amino acids. Each cDNA held unique molecular identifiers, and template switching gave it a universal primer site. TCRdb independently ran MiXCR on the 5' RACE reads; one entry per CDR3 protein. The table has under 1 million distinct CDR3 sequences, around an eighth seen once. This sample was also put to use in a study of yellow fever vaccine responses in identical twins. Turning to that study: Twins reportedly mounted vaccine T cell responses that seemed partly convergent, partly personalized.

The origin of this receptor is a woman between 18 and 29 years old in good health. The rearrangement uses TRBV6-1 and TRBJ2-5, with 8 bases aligning to TRBD1. Sequenced material: PBMCs. The CDR3, as DNA: TGTGCCAGCACCAGGGGGCTACGGGAGACCCAGTACTTC. Translation: CASTRGLRETQYF.